This is a list of T cell receptor beta chains from one sample in a study of blood T cells in healthy people across ages. TCRdb itself ran the 5' RACE reads through MiXCR, one entry per CDR3 protein. The sample shows 800,000 or so distinct CDR3 sequences, roughly 25% of them seen only once. These data were also filed under a second study, of T cells of mothers and their children.

The sample taken for sequencing was blood. All receptors come from a boy younger than 18 in good health. Both conserved end residues are part of each CDR3. A D gene is named only where the DNA matches it firmly. Rows give clone size only sometimes, using once, few, many, or a class for an expanded clone.

j_call | clone_size | d_call | v_call | cdr3_length | cdr3_nt | cdr3_aa
TRBJ2-5 | - | TRBD2 | TRBV7-2 | 16 | TGTGCCAGCAGCTTAGGGACTAGCGGGGGGGGCATGGCCCAGTACTTC | CASSLGTSGGGMAQYF
TRBJ2-3 | - | TRBD2 | TRBV7-2 | 13 | TGTGCCAGCAGCCCTCCCGGGGGGTATACGCAGTATTTT | CASSPPGGYTQYF
TRBJ2-7 | - | - | TRBV12-3/TRBV12-4 | 15 | TGTGCCAGCAGAGCTCCGGGACATATTCCCTACGAGCAGTACTTC | CASRAPGHIPYEQYF
TRBJ1-1 | few | - | TRBV10-3 | 13 | TGTGCCATCAGTCCAGGACTGAACACTGAAGCTTTCTTT | CAISPGLNTEAFF
TRBJ2-7 | few | - | TRBV4-1 | 15 | TGCGCCAGCAGCCAAGATGGGAGCACGTCCTACGAGCAGTACTTC | CASSQDGSTSYEQYF
TRBJ1-1 | few | TRBD1 | TRBV28 | 16 | TGTGCCAGCAGTTTGGCCCACCTCGGACAGGGGGGGGGAGCTTTCTTT | CASSLAHLGQGGGAFF
TRBJ2-1 | - | TRBD2 | TRBV7-9 | 15 | TGTGCCAGCAGCTTACGACTAGCGGCGATCAATGAGCAGTTCTTC | CASSLRLAAINEQFF
TRBJ1-4 | - | - | TRBV28 | 17 | TGTGCCAGCAGTCCGGGGCCGGGGCTGGCAACTAATGAAAAACTGTTTTTT | CASSPGPGLATNEKLFF
TRBJ2-5 | many | TRBD1 | TRBV9 | 16 | TGTGCCAGCAGCGTAGAAGGACAGGGGTTCGAGGAGACCCAGTACTTC | CASSVEGQGFEETQYF
TRBJ2-5 | - | - | TRBV6-5 | 15 | TGTGCCAGCAGTTCGGGACGGCTAACTCAAGAGACCCAGTACTTC | CASSSGRLTQETQYF
TRBJ2-5 | - | - | TRBV20-1 | 13 | TGCAGTGCTAGAGATCCGGGACCAGAGACCCAGTACTTC | CSARDPGPETQYF
TRBJ2-2 | - | TRBD1 | TRBV5-1 | 16 | TGCGCCAGCAGCTCAATTGACAGGGCTAACACCGGGGAGCTGTTTTTT | CASSSIDRANTGELFF
TRBJ2-5 | few | - | TRBV3-1 | 13 | TGTGCCAGCACGATGGCGGGCGGAGAGACCCAGTACTTC | CASTMAGGETQYF
TRBJ2-7 | few | TRBD1 | TRBV5-1 | 16 | TGCGCCAGCAGCTTGGAGGTCCGGGACAGCACCTACGAGCAGTACTTC | CASSLEVRDSTYEQYF
TRBJ1-3 | - | - | TRBV4-3 | 16 | TGCGCCAGCAGCCAAGACGCGGCAGACTCTGGAAACACCATATATTTT | CASSQDAADSGNTIYF